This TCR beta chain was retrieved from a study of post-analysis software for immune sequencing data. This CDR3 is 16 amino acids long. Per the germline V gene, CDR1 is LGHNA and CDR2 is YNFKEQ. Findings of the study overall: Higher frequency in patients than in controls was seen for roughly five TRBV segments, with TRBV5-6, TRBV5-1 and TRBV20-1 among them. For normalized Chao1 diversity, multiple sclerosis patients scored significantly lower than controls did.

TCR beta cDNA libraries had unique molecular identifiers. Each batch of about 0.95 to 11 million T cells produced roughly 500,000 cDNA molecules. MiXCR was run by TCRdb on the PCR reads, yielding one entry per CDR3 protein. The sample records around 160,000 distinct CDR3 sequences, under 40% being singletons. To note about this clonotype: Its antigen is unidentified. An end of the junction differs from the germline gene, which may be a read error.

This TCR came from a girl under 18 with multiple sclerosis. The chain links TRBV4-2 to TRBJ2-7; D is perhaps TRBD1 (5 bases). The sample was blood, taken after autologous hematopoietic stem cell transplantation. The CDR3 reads CAGSQRIRTRGYEQYF. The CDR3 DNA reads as TGTGCCGGCAGCCAAAGGATTCGGACAAGGGGCTACGAGCAGTACTTC.